Given below is one T cell receptor (beta chain) in context. Which antigen it targets is not known. No base-level quality is on record; no much larger clone is a single base apart. The immunoSEQ Assay was used to sequence TCRbeta CDR3 regions. After extraction, genomic DNA underwent amplification by bias-controlled multiplex PCR, followed by high-throughput sequencing. As for how the authors treated the data: To quantify the absolute abundance of every unique TCRbeta CDR3 region, sequences were collapsed and filtered. T cell fraction was estimated by normalization of TCRbeta template counts to usable DNA, with usable DNA being measured through amplification of reference genes present in all nucleated cells. Repertoire TCRs were annotated as SARS-CoV-2-specific by exact matching of V gene, CDR3 amino acid sequence and J gene to a known reactive TCR set. MIRA supplied the reference SARS-CoV-2 TCR set, which was filtered for enrichment in COVID-19-positive ImmuneCODE repertoires so that public or cross-reactive TCRs were removed. Based on the MIRA antigens, annotated TCRs were further analysed at the level of specific ORF or position within ORF. Breadth was defined as the number of annotated unique rearrangements divided by the total number of unique productive rearrangements, and depth was defined as the summed frequency of the annotated unique rearrangements. Two-sided Wilcoxon rank-sum tests were applied when comparing TCR breadth between groups. The table comes from immuneACCESS by way of TCRdb, which keeps in-frame sequences with V and J called. Part of the clones is missing from these tables; in studies checked, under half for an unresolved V gene and the rest for unknown reasons. From that table come the V and J calls and clone size; the DNA was used to work out D and trimming. The sample contains roughly 500,000 clones, around 85% of them found a single time. Roughly 13% of the sample is taken by the ten largest.

As encoded in the germline V gene (reference sequence), CDR1 is LNHDA while CDR2 is SQIVND. The trim is 6 bases for V and 8 bases for J, with a gap of 16 bases between the germline ends. There are 14 amino acids in the CDR3, from cysteine to phenylalanine inclusive. The DNA shown is the 42-base CDR3, in frame from base 1. These data come from a study of Ad26.COV2.S vaccination and SARS-CoV-2 variants (dated by TCRdb to 2020 to 2022). About the study as a whole: Donors in the vaccine arm were drawn from COV1001, a phase I-IIa trial of Ad26.COV2.S in healthy adults that was multicentre, randomized, double-blind and placebo-controlled. Ad26.COV2.S was administered intramuscularly at 5 x 10^10 or 1 x 10^11 viral particles, either as a single shot or as two shots given 56 days apart. Sequencing of the TCRbeta repertoire served to evaluate the specificity and breadth of SARS-CoV-2-reactive T cell receptors following Ad26.COV2.S vaccination. The TCR-sequenced set comprised around 30 samples: approximately 20 Ad26.COV2.S vaccine recipients, 5 placebo recipients and 8 SARS-CoV-2 convalescent individuals. Participants in the trial were split at random into five groups of five each, receiving low-dose or high-dose Ad26.COV2.S once or twice, or else placebo on both occasions. Blinding of investigators to trial group allocation was maintained during experiments and outcome assessment. The investigation overall reported the following: According to the authors, total T cell responses may have been underestimated by the TCR breadth and depth analyses. The study lacked the statistical power to compare responses across vaccine doses or regimens. After vaccination, substantial breadth of spike-specific CD8+ and CD4+ T cell responses was reported. Compared with placebo recipients, Ad26.COV2.S recipients showed higher spike-specific TCR breadth (P = 0.0014). Comparable non-spike TCR breadth was observed between vaccine and placebo recipients, consistent with only spike being contained in the vaccine.

The meaning of the sample's treatment or condition label: around 19 received Ad26.COV2.S at low or high dose, single or two shots; roughly 5 received placebo; per-sample allocation not given. For vaccine and placebo recipients, the sequenced repertoires came from samples collected on day 63 after the first injection. Cohort 1b enrolled fewer than 30 adults aged 18-55 years at a single site in Boston, USA, between 29 July and 7 August 2020. Ad26.COV2.S was a replication-incompetent adenovirus type 26 vector expressing a prefusion-stabilized SARS-CoV-2 spike protein from the original Wuhan strain. The sequencing here drew on peripheral blood, taken in a trial of Ad26.COV2.S vaccine versus placebo. In this chain, TRBV19 is recombined with TRBJ1-4; the D gene is perhaps TRBD1, from 6 matching bases. The receptor's source is a person between 18 and 65 years old who received the Ad26.COV2.S COVID-19 vaccine or a placebo. CDR3 region: CASRVQGPGEKLFF. The DNA reads as follows: TGTGCCAGTAGGGTTCAGGGGCCCGGCGAAAAACTGTTTTTT.